The rows below give T cell receptor beta chains drawn from one sample of a study of Ad26.COV2.S vaccination and SARS-CoV-2 variants. TCRdb's table, derived via immunoSEQ multiplex PCR, lists solely in-frame clones and lacks some. The sample records about 330,000 clones, almost 90% being singletons. The specimen was peripheral blood, collected in a trial of Ad26.COV2.S vaccine versus placebo. All receptors derive from a person between 18 and 65 years old who received the Ad26.COV2.S COVID-19 vaccine or a placebo. CDR3s include the opening cysteine and the closing phenylalanine or tryptophan. The D gene is left open where the match is weak. Some rows mark clone size as missing; the rest say once, few, many or name a class of expanded clone.

clone_size	v_call	j_call	d_call	cdr3_aa	cdr3_nt
few	TRBV5-5	TRBJ2-1	TRBD2	CASSLVAGDYNEQFF	TGTGCCAGCAGCTTGGTAGCGGGGGACTACAATGAGCAGTTCTTC
few	TRBV5-1	TRBJ2-2	TRBD2	CASSLALLKREGRSGELFF	TGCGCCAGCAGCTTGGCCCTTCTTAAGCGGGAGGGTCGAAGTGGGGAGCTGTTTTTT
.	TRBV13	TRBJ2-3	.	CASSSYADTQYF	TGTGCCAGCAGCTCCTATGCAGATACGCAGTATTTT
.	TRBV11-2	TRBJ2-1	.	CASSLLSRDIYEQFF	TGTGCCAGCAGCTTACTGTCCAGGGACATCTATGAGCAGTTCTTC
.	TRBV7-9	TRBJ2-1	.	CASSLDEQFF	TGTGCCAGCAGCTTGGATGAGCAGTTCTTC
.	TRBV6-2/TRBV6-3	TRBJ1-6	.	CASSYEITNSPLHF	TGTGCCAGCAGTTATGAGATTACCAATTCACCCCTCCACTTT
.	TRBV4-1	TRBJ1-2	.	CASSQTRVYGYTF	TGCGCCAGCAGCCAGACGAGGGTCTATGGCTACACCTTC
.	TRBV7-9	TRBJ2-7	.	CASGAQGSSYEQYF	TGTGCCAGTGGCGCCCAGGGAAGCTCCTACGAGCAGTACTTC
.	TRBV25-1	TRBJ1-2	.	CASRSPSGGYTF	TGTGCCAGCAGAAGTCCCTCCGGTGGCTACACCTTC
.	TRBV18	TRBJ2-7	.	CASSPDRLYEQYF	TGTGCCAGCTCACCTGACAGGTTATACGAGCAGTACTTC
.	TRBV19	TRBJ2-5	.	CASSRGWWETQYF	TGTGCCAGTAGTAGGGGCTGGTGGGAGACCCAGTACTTC